This paragraph reports one T cell receptor (beta chain). MiXCR was used by TCRdb to re-call the PCR reads. The sample shows tens of thousands of clones, 14% to 15% of them seen only once. This sample stems from a study of metastatic and nonmetastatic thyroid tumors. The germline gives CDR1 SGHTA, CDR2 FQGNSA. This CDR3 is built from 15 residues. Trimming took 4 bases from V and 5 from J; bases not matched to a gene: 10. Every patient was untreated before thyroid surgery. The genes are TRBV7-2 and TRBJ1-1; 7 nucleotides agree with TRBD1. Sequenced: blood. The TCR sequence derives from a female donor with papillary thyroid cancer or a benign thyroid nodule (not recorded which). Some clones in this sample may be carry-over from other donors' samples. Here the CDR3 reads CASSSPRGQVTEAFF. The CDR3 DNA follows: TGTGCCAGCAGCTCACCGAGAGGACAGGTTACTGAAGCTTTCTTT.